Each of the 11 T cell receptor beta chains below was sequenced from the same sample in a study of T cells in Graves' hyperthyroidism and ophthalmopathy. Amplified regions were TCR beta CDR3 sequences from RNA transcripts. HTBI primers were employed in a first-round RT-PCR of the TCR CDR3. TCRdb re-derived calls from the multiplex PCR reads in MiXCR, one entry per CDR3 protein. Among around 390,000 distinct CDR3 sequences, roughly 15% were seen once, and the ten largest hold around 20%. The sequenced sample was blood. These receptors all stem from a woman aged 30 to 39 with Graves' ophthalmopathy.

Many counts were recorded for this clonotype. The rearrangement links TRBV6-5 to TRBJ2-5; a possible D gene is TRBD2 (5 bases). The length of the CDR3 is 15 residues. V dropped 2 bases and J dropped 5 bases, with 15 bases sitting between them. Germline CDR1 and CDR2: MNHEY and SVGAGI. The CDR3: CASSYRRRGGETQYF. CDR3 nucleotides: TGTGCCAGCAGTTACAGACGACGTGGAGGCGAGACCCAGTACTTC.

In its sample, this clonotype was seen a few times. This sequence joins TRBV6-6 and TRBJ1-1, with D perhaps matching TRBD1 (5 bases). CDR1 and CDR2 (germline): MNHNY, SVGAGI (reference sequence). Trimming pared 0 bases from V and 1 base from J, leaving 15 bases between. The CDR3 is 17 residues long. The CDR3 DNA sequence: TGTGCCAGCAGTTACTCGTTCGGGGGTGGGGAGAACACTGAAGCTTTCTTT. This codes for CASSYSFGGGENTEAFF.

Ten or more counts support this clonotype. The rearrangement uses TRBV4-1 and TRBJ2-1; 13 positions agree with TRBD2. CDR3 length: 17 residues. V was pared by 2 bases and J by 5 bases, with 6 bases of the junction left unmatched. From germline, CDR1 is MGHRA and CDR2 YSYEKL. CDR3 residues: CASSQIPGLAGDNEQFF. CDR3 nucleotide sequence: TGCGCCAGCAGCCAAATACCTGGACTAGCGGGAGACAATGAGCAGTTCTTC.

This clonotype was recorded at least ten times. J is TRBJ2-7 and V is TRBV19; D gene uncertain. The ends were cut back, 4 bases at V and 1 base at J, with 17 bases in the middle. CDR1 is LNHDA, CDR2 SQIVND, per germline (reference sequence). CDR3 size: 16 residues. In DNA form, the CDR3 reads TGTGCCAGTAGTACGGCTTCCGGCCCTTCATCCTACGAGCAGTACTTC. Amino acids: CASSTASGPSSYEQYF.

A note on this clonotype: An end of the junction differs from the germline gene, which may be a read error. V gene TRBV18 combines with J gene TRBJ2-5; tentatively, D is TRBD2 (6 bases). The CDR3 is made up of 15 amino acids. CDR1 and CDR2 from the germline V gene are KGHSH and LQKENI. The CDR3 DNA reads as TGTGCCAGCTCACCAAGAACTAGCTTCTGGGAGACCCAGCACTTC. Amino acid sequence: CASSPRTSFWETQHF. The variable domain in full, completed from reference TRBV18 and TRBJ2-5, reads NAGVMQNPRHLVRRRGQEARLRCSPMKGHSHVYWYRQLPEEGLKFMVYLQKENIIDESGMPKERFSAEFPKEGPSILRIQQVVRGDSAAYFCASSPRTSFWETQHFGPGTRLLVL.

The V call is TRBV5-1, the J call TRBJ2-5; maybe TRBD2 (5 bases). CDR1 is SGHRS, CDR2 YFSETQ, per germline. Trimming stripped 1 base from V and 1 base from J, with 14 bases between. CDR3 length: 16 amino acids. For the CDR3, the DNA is TGCGCCAGCAGCTTGAGTAGACTAACTCGCCAAGAGACCCAGTACTTC. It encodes CASSLSRLTRQETQYF.

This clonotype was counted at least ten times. The DNA of the CDR3 is TGTGCCAGCAGTTCCCCGGGACTAGCAACCTACGAGCAGTACTTC. Amino acids: CASSSPGLATYEQYF. V is TRBV28 and J is TRBJ2-7; 9 nucleotides agree with TRBD2. The CDR3 contains 15 residues. The J segment lost 2 bases and the V segment lost 4 bases, leaving 6 bases of the junction unmatched. Germline loops: CDR1 MDHEN, CDR2 SYDVKM.

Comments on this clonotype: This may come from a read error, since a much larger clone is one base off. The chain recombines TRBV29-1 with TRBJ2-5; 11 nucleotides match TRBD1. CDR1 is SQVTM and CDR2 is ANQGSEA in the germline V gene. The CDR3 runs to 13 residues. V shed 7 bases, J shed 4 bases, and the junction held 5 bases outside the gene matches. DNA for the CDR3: TGCAGCGACTCCGGGACAGGGGGAGAGACCCAGTACTTC. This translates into CSDSGTGGETQYF.

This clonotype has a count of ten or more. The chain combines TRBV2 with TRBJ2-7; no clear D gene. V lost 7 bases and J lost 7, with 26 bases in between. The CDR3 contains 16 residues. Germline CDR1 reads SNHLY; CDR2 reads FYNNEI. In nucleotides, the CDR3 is TGTGCCAGCACCCAACTGCTCCTCTCGGATTTGGGAGAGCAGTACTTC. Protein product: CASTQLLLSDLGEQYF.

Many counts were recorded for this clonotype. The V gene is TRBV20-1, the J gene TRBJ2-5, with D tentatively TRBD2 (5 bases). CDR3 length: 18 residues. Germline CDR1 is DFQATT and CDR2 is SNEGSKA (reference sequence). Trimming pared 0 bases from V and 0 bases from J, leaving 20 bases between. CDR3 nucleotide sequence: TGCAGTGCTAGAGAACGGGGTTGGGCTAGAGCCTACCAAGAGACCCAGTACTTC. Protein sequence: CSARERGWARAYQETQYF.

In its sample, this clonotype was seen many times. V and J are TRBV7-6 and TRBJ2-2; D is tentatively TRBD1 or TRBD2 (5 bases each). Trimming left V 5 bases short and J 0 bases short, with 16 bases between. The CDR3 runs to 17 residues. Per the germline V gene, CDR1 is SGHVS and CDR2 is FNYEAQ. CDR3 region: CASSRGNPGPNTGELFF. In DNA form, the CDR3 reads TGTGCCAGCAGCCGTGGAAACCCGGGGCCGAACACCGGGGAGCTGTTTTTT.